This TCR beta chain comes out of a study of T cells after yellow fever vaccination. This clonotype appeared a few times. TCRdb recomputed calls from the 5' RACE reads with MiXCR, one row per CDR3 protein. The table records some 340,000 distinct CDR3 sequences, roughly 10% of them present only once. Sequences were derived from CD4+ T cells sorted from PBMCs, sampled 45 days after the yellow fever booster vaccination. The clonotype comes from a man aged 18 to 30 who received the YFV17D yellow fever vaccine.

CDR3 region: CASLRDSTNEKLFF. CDR3 DNA sequence: TGTGCCAGCCTCCGGGACAGTACTAATGAAAAACTGTTTTTT. The chain is built from TRBV2 and TRBJ1-4; TRBD1 matches at 7 bases. V was clipped by 8 bases and J by 2 bases; unmatched bases: 5. The CDR3 runs to 14 residues. CDR1 is SNHLY and CDR2 is FYNNEI in the germline V gene. The full variable domain, completed using reference TRBV2 and TRBJ1-4, is EPEVTQTPSHQVTQMGQEVILRCVPISNHLYFYWYRQILGQKVEFLVSFYNNEISEKSEIFDDQFSVERPDGSNFTLKIRSTKLEDSAMYFCASLRDSTNEKLFFGSGTQLSVL.